This section outlines one T cell receptor beta chain sequence together with its context. What it binds is not known. 5'RACE, which relied on constant-segment primers, yielded TCR alpha and TCR beta cDNA libraries carrying sample barcodes and UMIs. TCRdb re-analysed the 5' RACE reads in MiXCR, keeping a single row per CDR3 protein. In the table there are around 320,000 distinct CDR3 sequences, just under 20% of which are singletons. The data originate from a study of T-cell memory formation after mild COVID-19. Broader study findings: Later expanders leaned CD4+, whereas day 15 to 85 contracting clones were balanced CD4/CD8.

Trimming cost V 4 bases and J 0 bases, with 6 bases left between them. In germline, CDR1 is MNHEY, CDR2 SMNVEV (reference sequence). The CDR3 has 13 residues. The clonotype comes from a man aged 18 to 30 who had mild COVID-19 (a few samples of this study predate the infection). Cell type and time point are not known. The sequencing sample was made of PBMCs or a T cell subset sorted from them (not recorded which). The rearrangement uses TRBV27 and TRBJ1-1; D is ambiguous. CDR3 DNA: TGTGCCAGCAGTTACATTCTGAACACTGAAGCTTTCTTT. This sequence encodes CASSYILNTEAFF.